One and the same sample provided the 22 T cell receptor beta chains below, sequenced in a study of T cell responses to AZD1222 COVID-19 vaccine. The protocol was immunoSEQ multiplex PCR, while the TCRdb copy is restricted to in-frame clones and leaves out a portion. The sample lists about 100,000 clones; about 83% were seen once. The input for sequencing was peripheral blood, taken on day 0 of AZD1222 vaccination. The receptors shown here come from an adult in good health.

V usage is TRBV7-6 and J usage is TRBJ1-1; 7 positions match TRBD1. Trimming at V came to 3 bases and at J to 1 base, leaving 5 bases not matched to a gene. The germline CDR1 and CDR2 sequences are SGHVS and FNYEAQ. CDR3 size: 15 residues. The CDR3: CASSLQGQQNTEAFF. The CDR3 coding sequence is TGTGCCAGCAGCTTGCAGGGACAGCAGAACACTGAAGCTTTCTTT.

The V call is TRBV19, the J call TRBJ1-5; TRBD1 might be the D (5 bases). The germline gives CDR1 LNHDA, CDR2 SQIVND (reference sequence). V was shortened by 8 bases and J by 3 bases, with 14 bases between the two germline ends. The CDR3 extends over 14 amino acids. CDR3: CASHRTVDNQPQHF. The CDR3 nucleotides read TGTGCCAGTCACAGGACCGTAGACAATCAGCCCCAGCATTTT.

In this sample, this clone turned up a few times. The rearrangement joins TRBV19 to TRBJ2-7; TRBD1 matches at 9 bases. The CDR3 contains 15 residues. Trimming took 5 bases from V and 6 from J; bases not matched to a gene: 11. CDR1 and CDR2 from the germline V gene are LNHDA and SQIVND (reference sequence). The DNA for the CDR3 is TGTGCCAGTAGTCCCCCCGGGACAGGGATTGTCGAGCAGTACTTC. Amino acids: CASSPPGTGIVEQYF.

The chain carries TRBV9 and TRBJ2-7; 8 bases line up with TRBD1. CDR1 is SGDLS and CDR2 is YYNGEE in the germline V gene. The V segment lost 0 bases and the J segment 3 bases; nucleotides outside the gene matches: 5. This CDR3 contains 15 residues. The CDR3 loop is CASSVDGDRGYEQYF. CDR3 nucleotides: TGTGCCAGCAGCGTAGATGGCGACAGGGGCTACGAGCAGTACTTC. Using reference TRBV9 and TRBJ2-7 for the parts outside the CDR3, the full variable domain is DSGVTQTPKHLITATGQRVTLRCSPRSGDLSVYWYQQSLDQGLQFLIQYYNGEERAKGNILERFSAQQFPDLHSELNLSSLELGDSALYFCASSVDGDRGYEQYFGPGTRLTVT.

The sample holds one count of this clone. This chain links TRBV7-2 with TRBJ2-1; unclear D gene. Trimming left V 2 bases short and J 6 bases short, with 14 bases between. CDR3 length equals 15 residues. The germline CDR1 and CDR2 sequences are SGHTA and FQGNSA. The chain's CDR3 is CASSLSARLGNEQFF. As DNA, the CDR3 is TGTGCCAGCAGCTTATCGGCCAGGTTAGGCAATGAGCAGTTCTTC. Full variable domain (outside the CDR3, taken from reference TRBV7-2 and TRBJ2-1): GAGVSQSPSNKVTEKGKDVELRCDPISGHTALYWYRQSLGQGLEFLIYFQGNSAPDKSGLPSDRFSAERTGGSVSTLTIQRTQQEDSAVYLCASSLSARLGNEQFFGPGTRLTVL.

For the CDR3, the DNA is TGTGCCAGCAGTGACCCCCTCTCGGGGGGGCCATCATACGAGCAGTACTTC. Translated: CASSDPLSGGPSYEQYF. The rearrangement links TRBV6-1 to TRBJ2-7; 8 nucleotides line up with TRBD2. The CDR3 extends over 17 amino acids. V was pared by 3 bases and J by 4 bases, with 14 bases of the junction left unmatched. Germline V gene data show CDR1 as MNHNS and CDR2 as SASEGT.

CDR3 nucleotide sequence: TGTGCCAGCAGTTACTCGGGCGGGGGCGTGGAGCAGTTCTTC. Its protein product is CASSYSGGGVEQFF. V and J are TRBV6-5 and TRBJ2-1, with D possibly matching TRBD2 (7 bases). The CDR3 consists of 14 residues. V was trimmed by 0 bases and J by 10 bases, leaving 13 bases between them. CDR1 MNHEY and CDR2 SVGAGI come from the germline V gene.

The rearrangement links TRBV2 to TRBJ1-1, with no clear D. CDR1 and CDR2 from the germline V gene are SNHLY and FYNNEI. The CDR3 has 13 residues. Trimming shortened V by 1 base and J by 6 bases, and 9 bases separated the two germline ends. For the CDR3, the DNA is TGTGCCAGCAGTGAAGGCAGAACCCCTGAAGCTTTCTTT. It is translated as CASSEGRTPEAFF. The entire variable domain, with the rest obtained from reference TRBV2 and TRBJ1-1, is as follows: EPEVTQTPSHQVTQMGQEVILRCVPISNHLYFYWYRQILGQKVEFLVSFYNNEISEKSEIFDDQFSVERPDGSNFTLKIRSTKLEDSAMYFCASSEGRTPEAFFGQGTRLTVV.

The rearrangement uses TRBV10-2 and TRBJ2-7; the match to TRBD2 covers 11 bases. This CDR3 contains 17 residues. Germline V lookup: CDR1 WSHSY, CDR2 SAAADI. The V and J ends lost 0 bases and 3 bases, in that order; junction bases with no gene match: 7. The CDR3: CASSESGQTSGIYEQYF. For the CDR3, the DNA is TGCGCCAGCAGTGAGTCGGGGCAGACTAGCGGGATCTACGAGCAGTACTTC.

The chain joins TRBV5-1 to TRBJ2-2, with D perhaps matching TRBD1 (5 bases). Trimming removed 4 bases from V and 6 bases from J, with 10 bases in between. CDR1 SGHRS and CDR2 YFSETQ come from the germline V gene. The CDR3 sequence is 13 residues long. CDR3 in amino acids: CASSPWGPGELFF. In DNA form, the CDR3 reads TGCGCCAGCAGCCCCTGGGGCCCCGGGGAGCTGTTTTTT. Combining the CDR3 with reference TRBV5-1 and TRBJ2-2 gives the whole variable domain KAGVTQTPRYLIKTRGQQVTLSCSPISGHRSVSWYQQTPGQGLQFLFEYFSETQRNKGNFPGRFSGRQFSNSRSEMNVSTLELGDSALYLCASSPWGPGELFFGEGSRLTVL.

DNA for the CDR3: TGTGCCAGCAGCCCCGAACAGGGAATTAATGAAAAACTGTTTTTT. It encodes CASSPEQGINEKLFF. This sequence joins TRBV7-9 and TRBJ1-4; TRBD1 is a possible D gene (6 bases). This CDR3 is built from 15 residues. Trimming removed 5 bases at V and 4 bases at J, with 14 bases between. CDR1 and CDR2 (germline): SEHNR, FQNEAQ (reference sequence).

This sequence joins TRBV11-2 and TRBJ1-1; a weak D match, TRBD1 (5 bases). Germline V gene data show CDR1 as SGHAT and CDR2 as FQNNGV. The CDR3 has 14 residues. Trimming took 3 bases from V and 6 from J, leaving 14 bases between them. For the CDR3, the DNA is TGTGCCAGCAGCTTCACCTCAGGGTCCCCTGAAGCTTTCTTT. This sequence encodes CASSFTSGSPEAFF.

This rearrangement joins TRBV6-5 to TRBJ1-3; a possible D gene is TRBD1 (5 bases). CDR1 and CDR2 from the germline V gene are MNHEY and SVGAGI. The germline V and J ends were trimmed by 2 bases and 5 bases, with 13 bases remaining between them. CDR3 size: 15 residues. CDR3: CASSYPGTKRNTIYF. The DNA for the CDR3 is TGTGCCAGCAGTTACCCCGGGACTAAGAGAAACACCATATATTTT.

V usage is TRBV6-2 or TRBV6-3 and J usage is TRBJ2-1; 10 nucleotides match TRBD2. The length of the CDR3 is 15 residues. V was pared by 6 bases and J by 3 bases, with 5 bases of the junction left unmatched. CDR1 is MNHEY and CDR2 is SVGEGT in the germline V gene. The CDR3 bases are TGTGCCAGCAGCCGACCTAGCGGGGGCTACAATGAGCAGTTCTTC. Its protein is CASSRPSGGYNEQFF.

The gene calls are TRBV12-5 and TRBJ1-5, with unresolved D. The length of the CDR3 is 13 residues. V was clipped by 5 bases and J by 5 bases, with 10 bases between them. CDR1 is LGHNT, CDR2 FRNRAP, per germline. For the CDR3, the DNA is TGTGCTAGTGGTCAAAACATCCATCAGCCCCAGCATTTT. This gives the protein CASGQNIHQPQHF.

This clone was picked up a small number of times. The genes are TRBV12-3 or TRBV12-4 and TRBJ2-7; no reliable D call. V gave up 3 bases and J gave up 6 bases, with 6 bases separating them. The CDR3 is 11 amino acids. As DNA, the CDR3 is TGTGCCAGCAGTTTGAACCGCGAGCAGTACTTC. This codes for CASSLNREQYF.

V is TRBV3-1 (or the pseudogene TRBV3-2) and J is TRBJ1-4; D perhaps matches TRBD1 (6 bases). Germline V gives CDR1 LGHDT, CDR2 YNNKEL (reference sequence). V lost 4 bases and J 5 bases, leaving 17 bases between the germline ends. This CDR3 has 16 residues. CDR3 in DNA: TGTGCCAGCAGCCGAACAGAACAGGGTTTAAATGAAAAACTGTTTTTT. Its protein product is CASSRTEQGLNEKLFF.

V gene TRBV7-3 combines with J gene TRBJ2-1; possible D gene TRBD1, 6 bases. The CDR3 length is 17 residues. From germline, CDR1 is SGHTA and CDR2 FQGTGA. V was cut by 4 bases and J by 8 bases, with 24 bases left in between. The CDR3 reads CASSSTQGAPLSDEQFF. The CDR3 bases are TGTGCCAGCAGCTCAACACAGGGAGCCCCGCTGTCCGATGAGCAGTTCTTC.

This clone was counted only a few times. The chain couples TRBV19 to TRBJ2-7, with D perhaps TRBD1 or TRBD2 (5 bases each). Germline loops: CDR1 LNHDA, CDR2 SQIVND (reference sequence). The CDR3 is made up of 12 amino acids. Trimming shortened V by 10 bases and J by 4 bases, and 14 bases separated the two germline ends. For the CDR3, the DNA is TGTGCCACCGGGAAGGGGATGTACGAGCAGTACTTC. This sequence encodes CATGKGMYEQYF.

The chain joins TRBV7-9 to TRBJ1-1; D unresolved. CDR1 is SEHNR and CDR2 is FQNEAQ in the germline V gene (reference sequence). There are 14 residues in the CDR3. The V end lost 3 bases, the J end lost 1 base, and 9 bases lay between the germline ends. The CDR3 nucleotides are TGTGCCAGCAGCTTTTTAAACAGGAACACTGAAGCTTTCTTT. Translating it yields CASSFLNRNTEAFF.

The CDR3 bases are TGCGCCAGCAGCCGGGACCTATCAACTAATGAAAAACTGTTTTTT. It encodes CASSRDLSTNEKLFF. The chain links TRBV5-1 to TRBJ1-4, with TRBD1 as a possible D gene (5 bases). Germline V CDR1 and CDR2: SGHRS, YFSETQ. The ends were cut back, 4 bases at V and 0 bases at J, with 10 bases in the middle. There are 15 residues in the CDR3.

This clone was observed a few times. The chain employs TRBV4-3 and TRBJ1-1; TRBD1 matches at 7 bases. CDR3 length equals 17 residues. V lost 0 bases and J lost 1; bases outside the gene matches: 8. Germline lookup yields CDR1 LGHNA and CDR2 YSLEER. The CDR3 sequence is CASSQDAAGGTNTEAFF. The CDR3 nucleotides are TGCGCCAGCAGCCAAGATGCGGCAGGGGGAACGAACACTGAAGCTTTCTTT.